The sequence of this T cell receptor (beta chain) was determined in a study of blood T cell repertoires in COVID-19. Overall study context: There were acute and convalescent COVID-19 samples, and they came from the United States, Italy and Spain. The analysed material was cDNA or gDNA that came from T cells, B-cell-depleted T cells, or PBMCs.

In the study's own analysis: The authors estimated nucleated cell counts from reference gene primer amplification. Assay used: immunoSEQ multiplex PCR; TCRdb lists only in-frame clones, some missing. The D gene and trimming were derived from the DNA, and the V and J assignments and clone size from that table. The repertoire includes about 120,000 clones, roughly 79% of them detected once, and 7% to 9.5% sits in the top ten. Germline-derived CDR1 and CDR2 are SEHNR and FQNEAQ (reference sequence). This CDR3 comprises 16 residues. V lost 5 bases to trimming and J lost 2 bases, with 13 bases between them.

Sequencing was carried out using peripheral blood. V usage is TRBV7-9 and J usage is TRBJ1-6; maybe TRBD1 (6 bases). The source of this sequence is a man between 70 and 80 years old with active or convalescent COVID-19. In DNA, the CDR3 is TGTGCCAGCAGCCAACTCAGGGGACCCTATAATTCACCCCTCCACTTT. This translates into CASSQLRGPYNSPLHF.